This record concerns one TCR beta chain sequence. Its specificity is not known. This specimen comes from a study of radiotherapy plus CTLA-4 blockade in lung cancer. The study's findings and limits: TCR clones from tumors expanded in blood after radiotherapy plus ipilimumab. Response was reportedly best predicted by early blood T cell clone dynamics, with interferon-beta.

CTLA-4 blockade using ipilimumab, together with focal radiation, was received by patients with chemo-refractory metastatic non-small-cell lung cancer. This CDR3 has 14 residues. The V gene's germline CDR1 is SGHDT and CDR2 YYEEEE. Trimming removed 5 bases at V and 6 bases at J, with 12 bases between. Sequencing used immunoSEQ multiplex PCR; TCRdb keeps in-frame clones, though not all of them. The sample has 40,000 to 50,000 clones, 82% seen once. The rearrangement uses TRBV5-6 and TRBJ1-6; no clear D gene. This clonotype was obtained from a human donor with non-small cell lung cancer who had stable disease on radiotherapy plus ipilimumab. This specimen consisted of peripheral blood, obtained from a patient treated with radiotherapy plus ipilimumab. The CDR3 sequence is CASSQWQINSPLHF. The CDR3, as DNA: TGTGCCAGCAGTCAGTGGCAGATTAATTCACCCCTCCACTTT. The entire variable domain, with the rest obtained from reference TRBV5-6 and TRBJ1-6, is as follows: DAGVTQSPTHLIKTRGQQVTLRCSPKSGHDTVSWYQQALGQGPQFIFQYYEEEERQRGNFPDRFSGHQFPNYSSELNVNALLLGDSALYLCASSQWQINSPLHFGNGTRLTVT.